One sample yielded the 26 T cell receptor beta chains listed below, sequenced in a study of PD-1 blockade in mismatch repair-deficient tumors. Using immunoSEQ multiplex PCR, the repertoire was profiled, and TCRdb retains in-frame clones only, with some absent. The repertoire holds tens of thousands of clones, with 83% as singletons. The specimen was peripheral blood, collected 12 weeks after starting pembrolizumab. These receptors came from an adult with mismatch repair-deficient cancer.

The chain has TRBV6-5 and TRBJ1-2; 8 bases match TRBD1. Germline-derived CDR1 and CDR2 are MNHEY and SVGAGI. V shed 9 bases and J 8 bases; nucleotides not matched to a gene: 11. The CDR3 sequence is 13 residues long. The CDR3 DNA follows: TGTGCCAGTATGACAGGGGCGATGAGGGGCTACACCTTC. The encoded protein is CASMTGAMRGYTF.

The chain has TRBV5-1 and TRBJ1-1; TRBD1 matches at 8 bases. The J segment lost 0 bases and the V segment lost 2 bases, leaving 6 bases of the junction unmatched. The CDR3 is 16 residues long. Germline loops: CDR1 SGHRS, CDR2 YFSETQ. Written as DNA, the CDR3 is TGCGCCAGCAGCTTTCAGGGGGCGGAGATGAACACTGAAGCTTTCTTT. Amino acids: CASSFQGAEMNTEAFF.

The CDR3 coding sequence is TGCGCCAGCAGCTTGATGACCATCCGGGACAGGGGCAATGAGCAGTTCTTC. Amino acid sequence: CASSLMTIRDRGNEQFF. The chain joins TRBV5-1 to TRBJ2-1; 10 nucleotides align to TRBD1. Germline loops: CDR1 SGHRS, CDR2 YFSETQ. The V and J ends lost 1 base and 6 bases, in that order; junction bases with no gene match: 10. The CDR3 extends over 17 amino acids.

CDR3 nucleotide sequence: TGTGCCAGCAGTAGAGGTTCAGAACAGCCCCAGCATTTT. As protein: CASSRGSEQPQHF. The V and J genes are TRBV6-5 and TRBJ1-5; D is ambiguous. This CDR3 comprises 13 residues. V lost 5 bases and J lost 7, with 12 bases in between. Germline V lookup: CDR1 MNHEY, CDR2 SVGAGI.

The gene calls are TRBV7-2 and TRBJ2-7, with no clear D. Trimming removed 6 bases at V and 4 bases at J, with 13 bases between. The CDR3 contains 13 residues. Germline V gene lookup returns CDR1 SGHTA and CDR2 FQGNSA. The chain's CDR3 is CASSRERRYEQYF. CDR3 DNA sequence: TGTGCCAGCAGTCGAGAGCGAAGATACGAGCAGTACTTC.

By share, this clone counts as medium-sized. CDR3 protein: CASSVSGRLRTGELFF. In DNA form, the CDR3 reads TGTGCCAGCAGTGTGAGCGGGAGGCTACGCACCGGGGAGCTGTTTTTT. The rearrangement uses TRBV2 and TRBJ2-2; 9 bases align to TRBD2. V was clipped by 4 bases and J by 4 bases; unmatched bases: 7. Germline V gives CDR1 SNHLY, CDR2 FYNNEI. This CDR3 is 16 amino acids long.

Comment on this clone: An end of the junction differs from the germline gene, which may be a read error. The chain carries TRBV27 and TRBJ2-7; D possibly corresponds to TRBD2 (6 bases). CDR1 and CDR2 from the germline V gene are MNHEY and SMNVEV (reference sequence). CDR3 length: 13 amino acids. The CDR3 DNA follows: TGTGCCAGCAGTTCCAGGGACTCCCACGAGCAGTACTTC. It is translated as CASSSRDSHEQYF.

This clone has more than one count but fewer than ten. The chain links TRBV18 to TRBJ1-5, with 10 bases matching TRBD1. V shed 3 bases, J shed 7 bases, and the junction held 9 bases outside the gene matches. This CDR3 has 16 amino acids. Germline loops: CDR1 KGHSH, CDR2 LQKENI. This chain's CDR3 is CASSPTRDRGSQPQHF. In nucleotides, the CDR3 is TGTGCCAGCTCACCGACCCGGGACAGGGGAAGCCAGCCCCAGCATTTT.

The CDR3 loop is CASSQWRLAYEQYF. Written as DNA, the CDR3 is TGCGCCAGCAGCCAGTGGAGACTAGCTTACGAGCAGTACTTC. The V gene is TRBV4-3, the J gene TRBJ2-7; 7 positions agree with TRBD2. J gave up 4 bases and V 3 bases, and 6 bases lay outside the gene matches. This CDR3 is 14 amino acids long. Germline CDR1 LGHNA, CDR2 YSLEER.

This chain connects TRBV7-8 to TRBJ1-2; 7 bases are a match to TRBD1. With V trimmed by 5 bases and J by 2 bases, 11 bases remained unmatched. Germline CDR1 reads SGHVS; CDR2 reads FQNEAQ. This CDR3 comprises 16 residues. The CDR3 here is CASSRQGGGVNYGYTF. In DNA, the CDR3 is TGTGCCAGCAGCCGACAGGGTGGGGGGGTAAACTATGGCTACACCTTC.

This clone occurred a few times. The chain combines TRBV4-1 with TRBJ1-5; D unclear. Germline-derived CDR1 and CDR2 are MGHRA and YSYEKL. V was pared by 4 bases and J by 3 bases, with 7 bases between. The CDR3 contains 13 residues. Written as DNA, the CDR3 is TGCGCCAGCAGCCGGACCCTCAATCAGCCCCAGCATTTT. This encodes CASSRTLNQPQHF.

CDR3 sequence: CASSLTAGDSHQPQHF. In nucleotides, the CDR3 is TGTGCCAGCAGTTTAACCGCCGGCGACAGCCATCAGCCCCAGCATTTT. The chain links TRBV27 to TRBJ1-5; D is possibly TRBD1 (5 bases). Germline lookup yields CDR1 MNHEY and CDR2 SMNVEV (reference sequence). CDR3 length: 16 amino acids. V lost 2 bases and J 5 bases, leaving 16 bases between the germline ends.

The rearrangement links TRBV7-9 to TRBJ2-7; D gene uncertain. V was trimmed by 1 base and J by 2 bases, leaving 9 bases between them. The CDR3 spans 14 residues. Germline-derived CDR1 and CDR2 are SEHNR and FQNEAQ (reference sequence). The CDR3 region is CASSLVTDTYEQYF. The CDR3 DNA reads TGTGCCAGCAGCTTAGTGACCGACACCTACGAGCAGTACTTC.

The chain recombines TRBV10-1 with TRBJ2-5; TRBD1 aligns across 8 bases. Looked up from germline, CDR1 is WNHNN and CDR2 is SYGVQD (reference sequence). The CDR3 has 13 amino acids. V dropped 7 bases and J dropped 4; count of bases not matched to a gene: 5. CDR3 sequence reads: CASTTGQGETQYF. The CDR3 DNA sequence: TGCGCCAGCACTACCGGACAGGGAGAGACCCAGTACTTC.

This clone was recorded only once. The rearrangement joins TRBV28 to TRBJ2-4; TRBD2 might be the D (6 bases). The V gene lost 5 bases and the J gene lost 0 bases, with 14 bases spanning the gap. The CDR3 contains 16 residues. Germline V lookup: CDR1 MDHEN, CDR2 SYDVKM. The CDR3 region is CASSQHLAIAKNIQYF. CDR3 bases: TGTGCCAGCAGTCAACATCTAGCGATAGCCAAAAACATTCAGTACTTC.

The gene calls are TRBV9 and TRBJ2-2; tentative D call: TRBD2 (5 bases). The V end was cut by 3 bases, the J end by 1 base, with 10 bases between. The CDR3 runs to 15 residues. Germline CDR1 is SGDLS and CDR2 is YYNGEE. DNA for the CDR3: TGTGCCAGCAGCGCGACTAACCTGAACACCGGGGAGCTGTTTTTT. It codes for CASSATNLNTGELFF. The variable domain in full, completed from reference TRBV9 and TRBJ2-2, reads DSGVTQTPKHLITATGQRVTLRCSPRSGDLSVYWYQQSLDQGLQFLIQYYNGEERAKGNILERFSAQQFPDLHSELNLSSLELGDSALYFCASSATNLNTGELFFGEGSRLTVL.

The DNA of the CDR3 is TGTGCCAGCAGCAAGGACGGAACAAATCAGCCCCAGCATTTT. This sequence encodes CASSKDGTNQPQHF. This sequence joins TRBV7-9 and TRBJ1-5; D is unclear. This CDR3 has 14 residues. V shed 5 bases and J shed 4 bases, with 12 bases lying between them. Germline V gene sequence: CDR1 SEHNR, CDR2 FQNEAQ (reference sequence).

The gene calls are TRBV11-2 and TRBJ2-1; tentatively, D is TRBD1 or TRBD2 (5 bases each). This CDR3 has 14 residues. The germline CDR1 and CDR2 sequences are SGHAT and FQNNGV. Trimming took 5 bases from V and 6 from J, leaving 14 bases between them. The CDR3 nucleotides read TGTGCCAGCAGCCGGGACCCCGCGGCCAATGAGCAGTTCTTC. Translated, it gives CASSRDPAANEQFF.

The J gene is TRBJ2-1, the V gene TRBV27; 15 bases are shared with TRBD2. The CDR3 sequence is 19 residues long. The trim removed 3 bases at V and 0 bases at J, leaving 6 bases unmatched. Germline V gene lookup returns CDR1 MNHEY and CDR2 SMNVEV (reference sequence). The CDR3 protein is CASSFLGLAGGSSYNEQFF. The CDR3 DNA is TGTGCCAGCAGTTTCCTGGGACTAGCGGGAGGAAGCTCCTACAATGAGCAGTTCTTC.

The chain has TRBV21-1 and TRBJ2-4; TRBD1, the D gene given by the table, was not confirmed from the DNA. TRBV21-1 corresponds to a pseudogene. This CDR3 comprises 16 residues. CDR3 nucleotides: TGTGCCAGCAGCACTGAGAGGGGGTTGGCCAAAAACATTCAGTACTTC. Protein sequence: CASSTERGLAKNIQYF.

CDR3 loop: CASSQQQVQETQYF. The CDR3 DNA reads as TGCGCCAGCAGCCAACAACAGGTTCAAGAGACCCAGTACTTC. This chain joins TRBV4-1 and TRBJ2-5, with D possibly being TRBD1 (5 bases). Trimming took 2 bases from V and 2 from J, leaving 9 bases between them. CDR1 is MGHRA, CDR2 YSYEKL, per germline. This CDR3 is built from 14 residues.

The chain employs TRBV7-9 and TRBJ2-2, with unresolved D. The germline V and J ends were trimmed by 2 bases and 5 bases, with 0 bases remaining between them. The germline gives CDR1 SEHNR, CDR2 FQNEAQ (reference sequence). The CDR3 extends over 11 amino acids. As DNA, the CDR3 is TGTGCCAGCAGCTTAACCGGGGAGCTGTTTTTT. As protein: CASSLTGELFF.

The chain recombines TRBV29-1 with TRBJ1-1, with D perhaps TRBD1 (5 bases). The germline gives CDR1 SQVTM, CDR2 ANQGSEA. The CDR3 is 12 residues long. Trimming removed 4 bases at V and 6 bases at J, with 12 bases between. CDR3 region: CSVVSRVPEAFF. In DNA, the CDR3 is TGCAGCGTTGTATCCAGGGTGCCTGAAGCTTTCTTT.

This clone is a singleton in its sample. CDR3 sequence reads: CASSRRTSGQYEQYF. CDR3 nucleotide sequence: TGTGCCAGCAGCCGGAGGACTAGCGGGCAGTACGAGCAGTACTTC. This chain connects TRBV7-6 to TRBJ2-7; 11 nucleotides agree with TRBD2. The length of the CDR3 is 15 residues. Germline V gives CDR1 SGHVS, CDR2 FNYEAQ. J lost 4 bases, V lost 5 bases, and 7 bases had no gene match. Full variable domain (remainder filled in from reference TRBV7-6 and TRBJ2-7): GAGVSQSPRYKVTKRGQDVALRCDPISGHVSLYWYRQALGQGPEFLTYFNYEAQQDKSGLPNDRFSAERPEGSISTLTIQRTEQRDSAMYRCASSRRTSGQYEQYFGPGTRLTVT.

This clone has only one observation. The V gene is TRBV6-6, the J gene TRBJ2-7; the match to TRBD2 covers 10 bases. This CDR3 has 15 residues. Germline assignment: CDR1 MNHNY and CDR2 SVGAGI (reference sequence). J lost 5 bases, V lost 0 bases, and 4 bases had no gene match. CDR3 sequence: CASSYSASGSNEQYF. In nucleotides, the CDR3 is TGTGCCAGCAGTTACTCGGCTAGCGGGAGCAACGAGCAGTACTTC.

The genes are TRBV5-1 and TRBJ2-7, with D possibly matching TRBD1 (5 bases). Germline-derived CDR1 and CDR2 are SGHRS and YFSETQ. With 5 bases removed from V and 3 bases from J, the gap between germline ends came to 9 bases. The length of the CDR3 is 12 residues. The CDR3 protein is CASRNQGYEQYF. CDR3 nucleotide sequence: TGCGCCAGCAGGAATCAGGGCTACGAGCAGTACTTC.